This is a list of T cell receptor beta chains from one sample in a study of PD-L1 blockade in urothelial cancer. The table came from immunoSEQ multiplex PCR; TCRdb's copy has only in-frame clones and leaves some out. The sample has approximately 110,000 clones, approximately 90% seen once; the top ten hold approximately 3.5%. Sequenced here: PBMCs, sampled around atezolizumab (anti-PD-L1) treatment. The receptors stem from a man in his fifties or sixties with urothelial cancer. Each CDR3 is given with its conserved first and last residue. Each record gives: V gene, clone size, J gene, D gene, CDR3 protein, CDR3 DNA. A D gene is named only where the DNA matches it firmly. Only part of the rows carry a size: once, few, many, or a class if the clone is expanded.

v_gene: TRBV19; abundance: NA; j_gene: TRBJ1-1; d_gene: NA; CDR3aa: CASSIGQHNTEAFF; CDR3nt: TGTGCCAGTAGTATCGGACAACACAACACTGAAGCTTTCTTT
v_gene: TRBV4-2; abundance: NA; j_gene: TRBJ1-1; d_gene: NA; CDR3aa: CASSQDWGEGTEAFF; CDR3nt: TGTGCCAGCAGCCAAGATTGGGGGGAGGGCACTGAAGCTTTCTTT
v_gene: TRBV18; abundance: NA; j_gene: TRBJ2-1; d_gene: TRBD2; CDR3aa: CASSPRRESINEQFF; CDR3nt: TGTGCCAGCTCACCACGGCGGGAGAGTATAAATGAGCAGTTCTTC
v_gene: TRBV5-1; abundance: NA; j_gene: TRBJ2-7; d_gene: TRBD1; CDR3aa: CASSQDRGSQEQYF; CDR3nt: TGCGCCAGTTCTCAGGACAGGGGATCTCAAGAGCAGTACTTC
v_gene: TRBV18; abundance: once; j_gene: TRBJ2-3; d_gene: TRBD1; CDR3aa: CASSQQGRTGGTDTQYF; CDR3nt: TGTGCCAGCTCGCAGCAAGGGAGGACAGGGGGCACAGATACGCAGTATTTT
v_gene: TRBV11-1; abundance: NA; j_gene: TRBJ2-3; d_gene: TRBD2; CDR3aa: CASSLTSSQRRDTQYF; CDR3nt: TGTGCCAGCAGCCTGACTAGCTCTCAAAGACGGGATACGCAGTATTTT
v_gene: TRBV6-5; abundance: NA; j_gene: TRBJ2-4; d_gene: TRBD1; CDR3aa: CASSYSTGFAKNIQYF; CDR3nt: TGTGCCAGCAGTTACTCGACAGGGTTTGCCAAAAACATTCAGTACTTC
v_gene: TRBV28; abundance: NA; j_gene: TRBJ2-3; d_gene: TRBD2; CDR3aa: CASRTSVGTDTQYF; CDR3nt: TGTGCCAGCAGGACTAGCGTTGGCACAGATACGCAGTATTTT
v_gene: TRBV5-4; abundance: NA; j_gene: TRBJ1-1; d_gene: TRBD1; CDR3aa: CASSAGDRGMTEAFF; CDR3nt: TGTGCCAGCAGCGCCGGGGACAGGGGGATGACTGAAGCTTTCTTT
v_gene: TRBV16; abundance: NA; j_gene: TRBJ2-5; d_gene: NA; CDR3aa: CASTSINGQEETQYF; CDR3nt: TGTGCCAGCACCTCAATCAATGGGCAAGAAGAGACCCAGTACTTC
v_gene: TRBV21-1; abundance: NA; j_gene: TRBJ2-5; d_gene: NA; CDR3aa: CASSKVSGEVQYF; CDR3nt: TGTGCCAGCAGCAAAGTGTCGGGGGAAGTACAGTACTTC
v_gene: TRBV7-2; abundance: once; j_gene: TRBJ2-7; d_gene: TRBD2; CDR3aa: CASSRRTSGSGDVYEQYF; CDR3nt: TGTGCCAGCAGCAGGCGGACTAGCGGGAGCGGGGATGTCTACGAGCAGTACTTC
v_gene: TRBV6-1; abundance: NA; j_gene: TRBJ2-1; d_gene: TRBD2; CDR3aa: CASRKAGSYNEQFF; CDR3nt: TGTGCCAGCAGAAAAGCGGGATCCTACAATGAGCAGTTCTTC
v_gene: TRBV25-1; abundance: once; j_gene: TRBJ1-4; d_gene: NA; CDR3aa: CASSDRAEKLFF; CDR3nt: TGTGCCAGCAGTGACCGTGCGGAAAAACTGTTTTTT
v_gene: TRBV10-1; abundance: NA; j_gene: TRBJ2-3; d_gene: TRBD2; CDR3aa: CASSQALAGADTQYF; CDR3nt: TGCGCCAGCAGCCAAGCGCTAGCGGGAGCAGATACGCAGTATTTT
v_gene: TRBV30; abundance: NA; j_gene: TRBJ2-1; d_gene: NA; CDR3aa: CAWSPGLPKHNEQFF; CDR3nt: TGTGCCTGGAGCCCCGGACTACCCAAACACAATGAGCAGTTCTTC
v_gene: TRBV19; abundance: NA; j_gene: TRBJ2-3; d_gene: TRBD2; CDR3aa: CASSIRDYSDTQYF; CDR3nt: TGTGCCAGTAGTATTCGGGACTACTCAGATACGCAGTATTTT
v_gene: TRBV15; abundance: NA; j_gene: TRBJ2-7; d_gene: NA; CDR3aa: CATSRGGVQAYEQYF; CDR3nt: TGTGCCACCAGCAGAGGGGGGGTCCAGGCCTACGAGCAGTACTTC
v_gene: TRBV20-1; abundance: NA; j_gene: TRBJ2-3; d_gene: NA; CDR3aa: CCQRTDTQYF; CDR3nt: TGCTGCCAGCGGACAGATACGCAGTATTTT
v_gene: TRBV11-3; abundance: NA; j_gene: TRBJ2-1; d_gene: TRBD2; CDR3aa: CASSPRGGGEQFF; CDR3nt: TGTGCCAGCAGTCCTAGGGGCGGGGGTGAGCAGTTCTTC
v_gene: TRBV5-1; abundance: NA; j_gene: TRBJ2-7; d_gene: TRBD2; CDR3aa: CASSRGTSGSSYEQYF; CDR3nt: TGCGCCAGCAGCAGAGGAACTAGCGGAAGCTCCTACGAGCAGTACTTC
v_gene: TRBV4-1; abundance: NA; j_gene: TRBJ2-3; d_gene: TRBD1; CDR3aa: CASSQDSPGTGEADTQYF; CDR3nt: TGCGCCAGCAGCCAAGATAGTCCCGGGACAGGGGAGGCAGATACGCAGTATTTT
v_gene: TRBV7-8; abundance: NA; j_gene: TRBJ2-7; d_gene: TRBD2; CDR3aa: CASSTRRTSGRYEQYF; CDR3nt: TGTGCCAGCAGCACCCGTCGGACTAGCGGGAGATACGAGCAGTACTTC
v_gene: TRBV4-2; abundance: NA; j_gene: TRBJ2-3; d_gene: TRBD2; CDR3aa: CASSQEGRASTDTQYF; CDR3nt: TGTGCCAGCAGCCAAGAAGGGAGGGCAAGCACAGATACGCAGTATTTT
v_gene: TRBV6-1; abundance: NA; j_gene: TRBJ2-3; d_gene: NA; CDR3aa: CASSPIGGSDTQYF; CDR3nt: TGTGCCAGCAGCCCCATAGGAGGGTCAGATACGCAGTATTTT
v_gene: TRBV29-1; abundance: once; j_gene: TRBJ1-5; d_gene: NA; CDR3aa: CSVAGHTNQPQHF; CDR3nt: TGCAGCGTTGCGGGACACACCAATCAGCCCCAGCATTTT
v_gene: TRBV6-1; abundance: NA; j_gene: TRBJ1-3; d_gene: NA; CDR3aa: CASSIDRSSGNTIYF; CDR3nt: TGTGCCAGCAGTATAGACAGAAGCTCTGGAAACACCATATATTTT